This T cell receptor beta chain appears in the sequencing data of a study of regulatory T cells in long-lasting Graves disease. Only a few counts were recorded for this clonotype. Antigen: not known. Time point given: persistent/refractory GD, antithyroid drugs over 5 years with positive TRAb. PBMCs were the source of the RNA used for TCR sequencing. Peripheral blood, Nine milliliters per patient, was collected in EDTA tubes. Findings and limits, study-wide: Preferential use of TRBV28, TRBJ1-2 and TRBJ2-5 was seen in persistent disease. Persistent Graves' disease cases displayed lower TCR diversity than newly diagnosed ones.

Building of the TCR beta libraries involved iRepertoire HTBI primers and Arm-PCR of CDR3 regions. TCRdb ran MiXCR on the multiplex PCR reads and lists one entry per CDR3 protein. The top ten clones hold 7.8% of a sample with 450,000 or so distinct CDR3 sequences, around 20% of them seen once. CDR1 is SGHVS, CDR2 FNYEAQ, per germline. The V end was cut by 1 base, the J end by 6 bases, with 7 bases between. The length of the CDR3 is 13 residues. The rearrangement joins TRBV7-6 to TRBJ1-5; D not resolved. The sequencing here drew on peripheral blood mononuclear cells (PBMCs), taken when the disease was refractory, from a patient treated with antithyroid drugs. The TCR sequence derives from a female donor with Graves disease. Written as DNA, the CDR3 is TGTGCCAGCAGCTTAGATAGCCTTCAGCCCCAGCATTTT. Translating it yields CASSLDSLQPQHF.